This entry lists 26 T cell receptor beta chains sequenced from one sample in a study of blood T cell repertoires in COVID-19. The protocol was immunoSEQ multiplex PCR, while the TCRdb copy is restricted to in-frame clones and leaves out a portion. The table has under 250,000 clones, approximately 85% seen once. The sequencing input was PBMCs or T cells enriched from blood (not recorded which). These receptor sequences come from a woman aged 45-65 years with acute COVID-19.

V and J are TRBV6-5 and TRBJ2-7, with 10 bases that match TRBD2. The germline CDR1 and CDR2 sequences are MNHEY and SVGAGI. The CDR3 contains 15 residues. With V trimmed by 6 bases and J by 5 bases, 10 bases remained unmatched. The CDR3 DNA sequence: TGTGCCAGCAGCCAACCTAGCGGGGGTGCTCACGAGCAGTACTTC. It specifies CASSQPSGGAHEQYF.

This sequence joins TRBV5-1 and TRBJ2-7; 8 bases align to TRBD1. From germline, CDR1 is SGHRS and CDR2 YFSETQ. The ends lost 4 bases at V and 2 bases at J; junction bases unmatched: 5. CDR3 size: 14 residues. The CDR3 sequence: CASSIRQGTYEQYF. In DNA form, the CDR3 reads TGCGCCAGCAGCATAAGACAGGGGACCTACGAGCAGTACTTC.

The chain joins TRBV6-4 to TRBJ1-1; D unresolved. With 11 bases removed from V and 1 base from J, the gap between germline ends came to 14 bases. Germline CDR1 is MRHNA and CDR2 is SNTAGT. The CDR3 length is 13 residues. CDR3 loop: CASRRQQNTEAFF. The CDR3 DNA follows: TGTGCCTCCAGGAGGCAGCAGAACACTGAAGCTTTCTTT.

This chain uses TRBV6-5 with TRBJ1-1, with D possibly being TRBD1 (5 bases). CDR3 length equals 15 residues. V was trimmed by 4 bases and J by 2 bases, leaving 14 bases between them. Germline V gene sequence: CDR1 MNHEY, CDR2 SVGAGI. CDR3 sequence: CASSSPDRGNTEAFF. CDR3 DNA sequence: TGTGCCAGCAGTTCCCCCGACAGAGGAAACACTGAAGCTTTCTTT.

V is TRBV5-1 and J is TRBJ2-3; D unresolved. The germline V gene has CDR1 SGHRS and CDR2 YFSETQ. Trimming took off 0 bases at V and 0 bases at J, with 8 bases between the two ends. The CDR3 sequence is 15 residues long. Written as DNA, the CDR3 is TGCGCCAGCAGCTTGGGCGGCAAGAGCACAGATACGCAGTATTTT. Translating it yields CASSLGGKSTDTQYF.

J is TRBJ2-1 and V is TRBV12-5; 10 bases agree with TRBD2. Germline V gives CDR1 LGHNT, CDR2 FRNRAP. Losses at the gene ends were 0 bases for V and 7 bases for J; bases not matched to a gene: 9. This CDR3 comprises 17 residues. CDR3 protein: CASGLVPGAGGLNEQFF. DNA of the CDR3: TGTGCTAGTGGTTTGGTCCCAGGAGCGGGGGGGCTAAATGAGCAGTTCTTC.

The chain employs TRBV30 and TRBJ1-6; a possible D gene is TRBD1 (6 bases). Germline values: CDR1 GTSNPN, CDR2 SVGIG (reference sequence). The CDR3 runs 15 residues. Trimming took off 6 bases at V and 1 base at J, with 13 bases between the two ends. CDR3 sequence: CACQGGGSYNSPLHF. In nucleotides, the CDR3 is TGTGCCTGTCAGGGAGGGGGTTCCTATAATTCACCCCTCCACTTT.

This chain uses TRBV4-3 with TRBJ2-2; perhaps TRBD2 as D (5 bases). The CDR3 consists of 13 residues. CDR1 and CDR2 from the germline V gene are LGHNA and YSLEER. Deletions cut 0 bases from V and 9 bases from J, with 8 bases between. CDR3 in DNA: TGCGCCAGCAGCCAAGATTCGGGGAGGGAGCTGTTTTTT. Translation: CASSQDSGRELFF.

The chain employs TRBV7-2 and TRBJ2-7; no clear D. Trimming pared 4 bases from V and 0 bases from J, leaving 4 bases between. Germline V gene data show CDR1 as SGHTA and CDR2 as FQGNSA. This CDR3 comprises 12 residues. CDR3 protein: CASSSYSYEQYF. In nucleotides, the CDR3 is TGTGCCAGCAGCTCCTACTCCTACGAGCAGTACTTC. The entire variable domain, with the rest obtained from reference TRBV7-2 and TRBJ2-7, is as follows: GAGVSQSPSNKVTEKGKDVELRCDPISGHTALYWYRQSLGQGLEFLIYFQGNSAPDKSGLPSDRFSAERTGGSVSTLTIQRTQQEDSAVYLCASSSYSYEQYFGPGTRLTVT.

The chain recombines TRBV6-5 with TRBJ1-6; D remains ambiguous. CDR3 size: 14 residues. Trimming removed 9 bases at V and 6 bases at J, with 15 bases between. Germline V gene data show CDR1 as MNHEY and CDR2 as SVGAGI. The CDR3 here is CASGNGKINSPLHF. The CDR3, as DNA: TGTGCCAGTGGGAACGGGAAGATTAATTCACCCCTCCACTTT.

On this clone itself: The sample carries other DNA sequences with the same CDR3. DNA for the CDR3: TGCGCCAGCAGCTTACAGAGCTCTGGAAACACCATATATTTT. Amino acids: CASSLQSSGNTIYF. V usage is TRBV5-1 and J usage is TRBJ1-3; D unresolved. This CDR3 has 14 amino acids. V dropped 2 bases and J dropped 0 bases, with 6 bases sitting between them. Germline CDR1 reads SGHRS; CDR2 reads YFSETQ.

The V call is TRBV3-1 (or the pseudogene TRBV3-2), the J call TRBJ1-2, with D possibly matching TRBD1 (5 bases). Germline CDR1 reads LGHDT; CDR2 reads YNNKEL (reference sequence). The ends were cut back, 3 bases at V and 6 bases at J, with 8 bases in the middle. CDR3 length: 12 amino acids. The CDR3, as DNA: TGTGCCAGCAGCCAGCGACAGAATGGCTACACCTTC. Amino acids: CASSQRQNGYTF.

The chain joins TRBV6-5 to TRBJ2-7; 8 bases match TRBD1. V lost 5 bases and J lost 3; bases outside the gene matches: 9. Germline assignment: CDR1 MNHEY and CDR2 SVGAGI. The CDR3 runs 15 residues. DNA for the CDR3: TGTGCCAGCAGTCCCCGGACAGGGAATAACTACGAGCAGTACTTC. As protein: CASSPRTGNNYEQYF.

The gene calls are TRBV9 and TRBJ1-1; a weak D match, TRBD1 (5 bases). Between the trimmed V and J ends, which lost 0 bases and 4 bases, there was a span of 13 bases. There are 15 residues in the CDR3. CDR1 and CDR2 (germline): SGDLS, YYNGEE. The CDR3 nucleotides read TGTGCCAGCAGCGTAGGTGGTCAGGGCGCCACTGAAGCTTTCTTT. It specifies CASSVGGQGATEAFF.

The chain joins TRBV10-1 to TRBJ1-4; the match to TRBD1 covers 10 bases. The CDR3 length is 14 residues. Germline V gene lookup returns CDR1 WNHNN and CDR2 SYGVQD (reference sequence). V was clipped by 5 bases and J by 8 bases; unmatched bases: 5. As DNA, the CDR3 is TGCGCCAGCAGTCCGGGACAGGGGCGAGAAAAACTGTTTTTT. Translating it yields CASSPGQGREKLFF.

This clone was recorded once. The chain has TRBV12-5 and TRBJ1-5, with a weak D call TRBD1 (5 bases). The CDR3 is made up of 15 amino acids. CDR1 is LGHNT, CDR2 FRNRAP, per germline. Trimming shortened V by 6 bases and J by 6 bases, and 18 bases separated the two germline ends. CDR3 protein: CASGLTGGISQPQHF. The CDR3 coding sequence is TGTGCTAGTGGCCTAACGGGGGGAATTAGTCAGCCCCAGCATTTT.

The chain employs TRBV19 and TRBJ1-1, with 9 positions matching TRBD1. This CDR3 has 16 amino acids. Trimming took 3 bases from V and 0 from J; bases not matched to a gene: 5. Germline lookup yields CDR1 LNHDA and CDR2 SQIVND (reference sequence). The CDR3 region has the DNA TGTGCCAGTAGTATTGGGACAGGGCGGTTGAACACTGAAGCTTTCTTT. Translating it yields CASSIGTGRLNTEAFF.

This rearrangement joins TRBV6-2 or TRBV6-3 to TRBJ2-1; no firm D call. Germline CDR1 MNHEY, CDR2 SVGEGT. V gave up 4 bases and J gave up 0 bases, with 10 bases separating them. This CDR3 is 15 amino acids long. The DNA for the CDR3 is TGTGCCAGCAGTTCATCAATCAACTCCTACAATGAGCAGTTCTTC. Translated, it gives CASSSSINSYNEQFF.

The V gene is TRBV13, the J gene TRBJ1-4; TRBD1 agrees at 9 bases. This CDR3 has 16 residues. CDR1 PRHDT and CDR2 FYEKMQ come from the germline V gene (reference sequence). V lost 4 bases, J lost 5 bases, and 8 bases stayed unmatched. CDR3 in DNA: TGTGCCAGCAGCTACAGGGACAGGGAAGACAATGAAAAACTGTTTTTT. It is translated as CASSYRDREDNEKLFF.

The chain combines TRBV5-4 with TRBJ1-1, with D unresolved. Germline V CDR1 and CDR2: SGHNT, YYREEE (reference sequence). Trimming cost V 1 base and J 6 bases, with 10 bases left between them. The length of the CDR3 is 13 residues. CDR3 in amino acids: CASSLLEGAEAFF. In DNA, the CDR3 is TGTGCCAGCAGCTTGTTAGAGGGCGCTGAAGCTTTCTTT. Full variable domain (remainder filled in from reference TRBV5-4 and TRBJ1-1): ETGVTQSPTHLIKTRGQQVTLRCSSQSGHNTVSWYQQALGQGPQFIFQYYREEENGRGNFPPRFSGLQFPNYSSELNVNALELDDSALYLCASSLLEGAEAFFGQGTRLTVV.

In this sample, this clone turned up once. The gene calls are TRBV6-5 and TRBJ1-2; a possible D gene is TRBD1 (5 bases). CDR1 and CDR2 (germline): MNHEY, SVGAGI. The CDR3 has 14 residues. Trimming removed 8 bases at V and 4 bases at J, with 17 bases between. CDR3 residues: CASRDGGVIYGYTF. The DNA of the CDR3 is TGTGCCAGCCGAGACGGAGGGGTCATCTATGGCTACACCTTC.

V and J are TRBV30 and TRBJ2-3, with 10 nucleotides matching TRBD2. V gave up 2 bases and J gave up 7 bases; unmatched junction bases: 9. Germline values: CDR1 GTSNPN, CDR2 SVGIG (reference sequence). The CDR3 consists of 15 residues. CDR3 bases: TGTGCCTGGAGTCTGACTAGCGGGCGTCCGCATACGCAGTATTTT. Translating gives CAWSLTSGRPHTQYF.

The chain links TRBV7-9 to TRBJ2-7, with 12 bases fitting TRBD1. This CDR3 comprises 15 residues. V was pared by 3 bases and J by 6 bases, with 6 bases of the junction left unmatched. CDR1 and CDR2 (germline): SEHNR, FQNEAQ (reference sequence). CDR3 DNA: TGTGCCAGCAGCTTTAGGGACAGGGGGCAGAGCGAGCAGTACTTC. Its protein product is CASSFRDRGQSEQYF.

This clone appeared a single time. The chain joins TRBV6-2 or TRBV6-3 to TRBJ1-1; D is perhaps TRBD1 (5 bases). With 0 bases removed from V and 8 bases from J, the gap between germline ends came to 7 bases. Per germline, CDR1 MNHEY and CDR2 SVGEGT. CDR3 length equals 12 residues. The CDR3 here is CASSYSGGEAFF. As DNA, the CDR3 is TGTGCCAGCAGTTACTCTGGGGGGGAAGCTTTCTTT.

The CDR3 sequence: CASCPGQGTSPLHF. DNA of the CDR3: TGTGCCAGCTGCCCCGGACAGGGCACTTCACCCCTCCACTTT. This rearrangement joins TRBV2 to TRBJ1-6; 8 bases match TRBD1. The CDR3 runs 14 residues. The V segment lost 8 bases and the J segment 9 bases; nucleotides outside the gene matches: 9. The germline CDR1 and CDR2 sequences are SNHLY and FYNNEI.

This chain links TRBV9 with TRBJ2-2; weak D call: TRBD1 (5 bases). The V and J ends lost 0 bases and 5 bases respectively, with 8 bases between them. The CDR3 spans 14 residues. Germline V gives CDR1 SGDLS, CDR2 YYNGEE. The CDR3 region is CASSVEGWTGELFF. CDR3 coding DNA: TGTGCCAGCAGCGTAGAGGGGTGGACCGGGGAGCTGTTTTTT.